The 29 T cell receptor beta chains reported below all come from one sample, sequenced in a study of blood T cells in healthy people across ages. A second PCR, run for roughly 7 to 11 cycles, used a sample-barcoded 5' primer plus a J-beta primer mix. From the 5' RACE reads, TCRdb called clonotypes with MiXCR, one entry per CDR3 protein. The sample contains 650,000 to 1,000,000 distinct CDR3 sequences, roughly 34% of which appear only once. Sequenced sample: blood. All receptors come from a man younger than 35 in good health.

The chain has TRBV5-1 and TRBJ1-1, with no clear D. From germline, CDR1 is SGHRS and CDR2 YFSETQ. This CDR3 spans 17 amino acids. V gave up 3 bases and J gave up 4 bases, with 22 bases separating them. CDR3: CASSSDPRRNGPTEAFF. The CDR3 nucleotides read TGCGCCAGCAGCTCCGACCCGAGACGGAACGGTCCCACTGAAGCTTTCTTT.

This chain uses TRBV20-1 with TRBJ1-1; D uncertain. CDR3 length equals 15 residues. CDR1 is DFQATT, CDR2 SNEGSKA, per germline (reference sequence). Trimming pared 5 bases from V and 3 bases from J, leaving 19 bases between. CDR3 residues: CSAGFYGRTDTEAFF. Here the CDR3 DNA reads TGCAGTGCTGGATTCTATGGTAGGACTGACACTGAAGCTTTCTTT.

The V gene is TRBV4-1, the J gene TRBJ2-5, with 9 bases fitting TRBD2. The CDR3 sequence is 16 residues long. V was clipped by 0 bases and J by 11 bases; unmatched bases: 13. Looked up from germline, CDR1 is MGHRA and CDR2 is YSYEKL. The CDR3 coding sequence is TGCGCCAGCAGCCAAGAAGGCGGGGGGGCCAGGAATGAGCAGTACTTC. It yields the protein CASSQEGGGARNEQYF.

In regard to this clonotype: This may be a read error: a much more frequent sequence differs by one nucleotide. The chain employs TRBV28 and TRBJ2-7; 10 nucleotides match TRBD1. Germline trimming cut 7 bases from V and 3 bases from J; bases unmatched to any gene: 3. From germline, CDR1 is MDHEN and CDR2 SYDVKM. The CDR3 is made up of 13 amino acids. The CDR3 here is CASTWDRGYEQYF. The DNA of the CDR3 is TGTGCCAGCACCTGGGACAGGGGCTACGAGCAGTACTTC.

This chain connects TRBV27 to TRBJ1-1; a weak D match, TRBD1 (5 bases). Between the trimmed V and J ends, which lost 4 bases and 3 bases, there was a span of 12 bases. The CDR3 covers 14 residues. The V gene's germline CDR1 is MNHEY and CDR2 SMNVEV (reference sequence). The CDR3 is CASSSWGGDTEAFF. Here the CDR3 DNA reads TGTGCCAGCAGTTCGTGGGGCGGCGACACTGAAGCTTTCTTT.

Details on this clonotype: This may come from a read error, since a much larger clone is one base off. V gene TRBV5-1 combines with J gene TRBJ2-3; D gene unclear. Germline values: CDR1 SGHRS, CDR2 YFSETQ. There are 11 residues in the CDR3. DNA of the CDR3: TGCGCCAGCCGATTAGAAGATATGCAGTATTTT. Encoded protein: CASRLEDMQYF.

This clonotype was observed many times. V gene TRBV12-3 or TRBV12-4 combines with J gene TRBJ1-6; D is ambiguous. The CDR3 has 13 amino acids. The germline V and J ends were trimmed by 1 base and 9 bases, with 7 bases remaining between them. CDR3: CASSLGSGSPLHF. The CDR3 DNA follows: TGTGCCAGCAGTTTAGGGAGTGGTTCACCCCTCCACTTT.

Only a few counts were recorded for this clonotype. This chain connects TRBV7-2 to TRBJ2-5; D unresolved. Germline-derived CDR1 and CDR2 are SGHTA and FQGNSA. V shed 5 bases and J shed 2 bases, with 18 bases lying between them. CDR3 length: 16 residues. This CDR3 is CASSHRAFGGQETQYF. CDR3 sequence (DNA): TGTGCCAGCAGCCACCGGGCCTTCGGTGGACAAGAGACCCAGTACTTC.

J is TRBJ2-1 and V is TRBV7-2; D gene ambiguous. The CDR3 is 15 residues long. The V gene lost 0 bases and the J gene lost 0 bases, with 6 bases spanning the gap. The germline CDR1 and CDR2 sequences are SGHTA and FQGNSA. The CDR3 region is CASSLAPISYNEQFF. DNA for the CDR3: TGTGCCAGCAGCTTAGCCCCTATCTCCTACAATGAGCAGTTCTTC.

V and J are TRBV15 and TRBJ1-5; TRBD1 aligns across 8 bases. Germline lookup yields CDR1 LNHNV and CDR2 YYDKDF (reference sequence). This CDR3 has 15 residues. V gave up 0 bases and J gave up 5 bases; unmatched junction bases: 3. The CDR3 sequence is CATSREDREYQPQHF. The DNA of the CDR3 is TGTGCCACCAGCAGAGAGGACAGGGAGTATCAGCCCCAGCATTTT.

With regard to this clonotype: The CDR3 does not close with the conserved phenylalanine or tryptophan, likely indicating a read error. The gene calls are TRBV7-9 and TRBJ1-2, with 11 nucleotides matching TRBD1. Germline V gene data show CDR1 as SEHNR and CDR2 as FQNEAQ (reference sequence). V shed 4 bases, J shed 5 bases, and the junction held 3 bases outside the gene matches. The CDR3 totals 14 residues. The CDR3 region has the DNA TGTGCCAGCAGCTCCGGACAGGGGGCTTATGGCTACACCATC. It codes for CASSSGQGAYGYTI.

The gene calls are TRBV5-1 and TRBJ1-2, with 7 bases fitting TRBD1. Trimming removed 7 bases from V and 9 bases from J; junction bases left unmatched: 9. The CDR3 is made up of 12 amino acids. Germline CDR1 SGHRS, CDR2 YFSETQ. CDR3 bases: TGCGCCAGCCGAATAATACAGGGGAGCTACACCTTC. Translating gives CASRIIQGSYTF. Full variable domain (outside the CDR3, taken from reference TRBV5-1 and TRBJ1-2): KAGVTQTPRYLIKTRGQQVTLSCSPISGHRSVSWYQQTPGQGLQFLFEYFSETQRNKGNFPGRFSGRQFSNSRSEMNVSTLELGDSALYLCASRIIQGSYTFGSGTRLTVV.

Worth noting for this clonotype: One junction end does not reproduce the germline sequence, and a read error may be involved. This sequence joins TRBV12-3 or TRBV12-4 and TRBJ1-1; the D gene is possibly TRBD1 (5 bases). The CDR3 runs 14 residues. The CDR3 sequence: CASSRGRLNTEVFF. The CDR3 DNA is TGTGCCAGCAGCCGGGGACGTTTGAACACTGAAGTTTTCTTT.

The chain couples TRBV20-1 to TRBJ2-1; no clear D gene. Germline CDR1 DFQATT, CDR2 SNEGSKA (reference sequence). The CDR3 sequence is 11 residues long. The V end lost 5 bases, the J end lost 13 bases, and 15 bases lay between the germline ends. The CDR3 coding sequence is TGCAGTGCTCAGCACCAAGAGACCCAGTTCTTC. It codes for CSAQHQETQFF.

This rearrangement joins TRBV7-9 to TRBJ2-3; 7 bases are shared with TRBD1. CDR3 size: 15 residues. V was clipped by 5 bases and J by 3 bases; unmatched bases: 8. Germline V CDR1 and CDR2: SEHNR, FQNEAQ (reference sequence). The CDR3 sequence is CASSGKGARTDTQYF. DNA of the CDR3: TGTGCCAGCAGCGGAAAGGGGGCTCGGACAGATACGCAGTATTTT.

This clonotype came up many times. This rearrangement joins TRBV29-1 to TRBJ2-1; TRBD1 agrees at 7 bases. The CDR3 sequence is 14 residues long. Germline loops: CDR1 SQVTM, CDR2 ANQGSEA. V shed 4 bases, J shed 2 bases, and the junction held 5 bases outside the gene matches. This CDR3 reads CSVARDRAYNEQFF. The DNA for the CDR3 is TGCAGCGTTGCTAGGGACAGAGCCTACAATGAGCAGTTCTTC.

This chain uses TRBV7-6 with TRBJ1-6, with D possibly being TRBD1 (5 bases). Germline-derived CDR1 and CDR2 are SGHVS and FNYEAQ. V lost 0 bases and J 5 bases, leaving 11 bases between the germline ends. This CDR3 is built from 16 residues. The CDR3 sequence: CASSLAPMGDNSPLHF. The CDR3 nucleotides are TGTGCCAGCAGCTTAGCCCCAATGGGGGATAATTCACCCCTCCACTTT.

The chain recombines TRBV7-8 with TRBJ1-2, with unresolved D. The V gene lost 1 base and the J gene lost 6 bases, with 12 bases spanning the gap. The CDR3 runs to 14 residues. Germline V CDR1 and CDR2: SGHVS, FQNEAQ. The DNA of the CDR3 is TGTGCCAGCAGCTTAGGTACGGTGTCTGATGGCTACACCTTC. Its translation: CASSLGTVSDGYTF.

In this sample, this clonotype turned up a few times. V is TRBV7-9 and J is TRBJ1-2; unclear D gene. V lost 4 bases and J lost 1, with 22 bases in between. The CDR3 length is 18 residues. Germline CDR1 is SEHNR and CDR2 is FQNEAQ (reference sequence). The CDR3 sequence is CASSYSKSSTTNNYGYTF. CDR3 DNA: TGTGCCAGCAGCTACAGTAAAAGCTCAACCACAAATAACTATGGCTACACCTTC.

The chain is built from TRBV20-1 and TRBJ2-5, with 7 bases matching TRBD2. Near its end, the DNA agrees better with TRBJ2-7, so the J call may be wrong. CDR3 length equals 13 residues. Per the germline V gene, CDR1 is DFQATT and CDR2 is SNEGSKA (reference sequence). CDR3 sequence reads: CSALQERDYEQYF. The CDR3 nucleotides read TGCAGTGCCCTCCAAGAGCGGGACTACGAGCAGTACTTC.

The chain is built from TRBV7-2 and TRBJ2-3; D perhaps matches TRBD1 (5 bases). The V and J ends lost 0 bases and 4 bases respectively, with 14 bases between them. Germline V gene lookup returns CDR1 SGHTA and CDR2 FQGNSA. The CDR3 contains 16 residues. The CDR3, as DNA: TGTGCCAGCAGCTTAGCCAACCTAATAGGGGCAGATACGCAGTATTTT. This gives the protein CASSLANLIGADTQYF.

This clonotype was recorded a few times. The chain links TRBV20-1 to TRBJ1-1; D gene unclear. This CDR3 comprises 14 residues. Germline loops: CDR1 DFQATT, CDR2 SNEGSKA (reference sequence). Trimming cost V 0 bases and J 3 bases, with 11 bases left between them. CDR3 protein: CSARDSGGYTEAFF. CDR3 nucleotides: TGCAGTGCTAGAGATAGTGGTGGGTACACTGAAGCTTTCTTT.

This clonotype was observed a single time. The chain couples TRBV20-1 to TRBJ2-7; either TRBD1 or TRBD2 may supply D (5 bases each). Germline CDR1 is DFQATT and CDR2 is SNEGSKA (reference sequence). This CDR3 has 15 residues. V was cut by 0 bases and J by 9 bases, with 21 bases left in between. The CDR3 loop is CSARDLAQGYNGQYF. In DNA, the CDR3 is TGCAGTGCTAGAGATCTAGCCCAGGGATACAATGGGCAGTACTTC.

This clonotype was picked up many times. This chain uses TRBV4-2 with TRBJ1-4; D not resolved. The CDR3 has 16 residues. Germline V lookup: CDR1 LGHNA, CDR2 YNFKEQ. Trimming removed 0 bases at V and 3 bases at J, with 11 bases between. In DNA, the CDR3 is TGTGCCAGCAGCCAAGATCTCGGCAGAGCTAATGAAAAACTGTTTTTT. This gives the protein CASSQDLGRANEKLFF.

This rearrangement joins TRBV20-1 to TRBJ2-5, with D hard to call. Deletions cut 2 bases from V and 3 bases from J, with 16 bases between. Germline loops: CDR1 DFQATT, CDR2 SNEGSKA (reference sequence). The CDR3 consists of 15 residues. The CDR3 coding sequence is TGCAGTGCTAGACCATCACGGTACGAGGAAGAGACCCAGTACTTC. It translates to CSARPSRYEEETQYF.

Only a few counts were recorded for this clonotype. J is TRBJ2-3 and V is TRBV7-9; D gene ambiguous. V lost 4 bases and J lost 6, with 8 bases in between. Germline loops: CDR1 SEHNR, CDR2 FQNEAQ (reference sequence). The CDR3 sequence is 12 residues long. DNA for the CDR3: TGTGCCAGCAGCTCATCAAAGGATACGCAGTATTTT. Translated, it gives CASSSSKDTQYF.

V gene TRBV20-1 combines with J gene TRBJ1-4; D gene uncertain. The germline V and J ends were trimmed by 3 bases and 0 bases, with 11 bases remaining between them. Per germline, CDR1 DFQATT and CDR2 SNEGSKA (reference sequence). This CDR3 is built from 15 residues. The CDR3 nucleotides are TGCAGTGCTAGTGACGACTCCACAACTAATGAAAAACTGTTTTTT. Translation: CSASDDSTTNEKLFF.

This clonotype has only a few counts. This chain joins TRBV13 and TRBJ2-5, with D perhaps TRBD2 (6 bases). Germline CDR1 reads PRHDT; CDR2 reads FYEKMQ (reference sequence). This CDR3 comprises 14 residues. With 5 bases removed from V and 11 bases from J, the gap between germline ends came to 21 bases. CDR3 loop: CASSLYSGVDEQYF. The CDR3 DNA is TGTGCCAGCAGCCTCTATTCGGGGGTTGATGAGCAGTACTTC. The full variable domain, in which reference TRBV13 and TRBJ2-5 provide the parts outside the CDR3, is AAGVIQSPRHLIKEKRETATLKCYPIPRHDTVYWYQQGPGQDPQFLISFYEKMQSDKGSIPDRFSAQQFSDYHSELNMSSLELGDSALYFCASSLYSGVDEQYFGPGTRLLVL.

There are many counts of this clonotype. V is TRBV10-3 and J is TRBJ2-5; D uncertain. In germline, CDR1 is ENHRY, CDR2 SYGVKD. V was trimmed by 0 bases and J by 1 base, leaving 9 bases between them. The CDR3 loop spans 15 amino acids. The CDR3 reads CAISESPAGQETQYF. The DNA for the CDR3 is TGTGCCATCAGTGAGTCACCTGCAGGCCAAGAGACCCAGTACTTC.